Detailed here is one T cell receptor (beta chain). Its antigen is unidentified. This sample was taken from a study of long-term antiretroviral therapy in people with HIV. General study points: Clonal expansions arising prior to ART prevailed in the repertoire at every time point.

The immunoSEQ assay was v3.0, run at survey level. The protocol was immunoSEQ multiplex PCR, while the TCRdb copy is restricted to in-frame clones and leaves out a portion. The sample contains 15,000 to 20,000 clones, over 75% of which appear only once. The V and J ends lost 2 bases and 6 bases respectively, with 7 bases between them. The CDR3 is made up of 12 amino acids. Germline CDR1 MNHNY, CDR2 SVGAGI (reference sequence). Sampling of each donor yielded at least one pre-ART PBMC sample and at least two post-ART PBMC samples. Participants who had HIV were, without exception, treated in the United States.

The source material was unsorted PBMCs, sampled 4.2 years after starting antiretroviral therapy. The genes are TRBV6-6 and TRBJ1-2, with a tentative D call TRBD1 (6 bases). This TCR came from a man aged 45 to 65 with HIV. The CDR3 nucleotides are TGTGCCAGCAGTTACGCAGGGGATGGCTACACCTTC. Translating it yields CASSYAGDGYTF.